This T cell receptor beta chain was retrieved from a study of CD8 T cells in ankylosing spondylitis. Quantitative molecular-barcoded 5'-RACE generated the TCR beta libraries. TCRdb re-called the 5' RACE reads through MiXCR, storing one row per CDR3 protein. The profile shows hundreds of thousands of distinct CDR3 sequences, 15% to 20% of them singletons. From germline, CDR1 is DFQATT and CDR2 SNEGSKA (reference sequence). This CDR3 is 12 amino acids long. The ends were cut back, 5 bases at V and 2 bases at J, with 10 bases in the middle. Turning to this clonotype: Antigen unknown.

Study findings and constraints: A motif in TCR beta, a set of under ten highly homologous variants, appeared characteristic of ankylosing spondylitis blood.

Sequencing used blood, either unsorted or a sorted T cell fraction (not recorded which). The receptor comes from a male donor with ankylosing spondylitis. V gene TRBV20-1 combines with J gene TRBJ2-7; D is possibly TRBD2 (5 bases). The CDR3 DNA sequence: TGCAGTGCTGGTGGACTTCCCTACGAGCAGTACTTC. Translated, it gives CSAGGLPYEQYF.